The clone carrying this TCR beta chain was recorded many times. This sample includes further DNA sequences coding for the same CDR3. This entry is derived from a study of metastatic and nonmetastatic thyroid tumors. Study as a whole: Both malignant and benign thyroid patients supplied peripheral blood and tumor or nodule tissue samples, across which the repertoires of these patients were then compared.

Treatment of any kind had been given to no patient before thyroid surgery. TCRdb reprocessed the PCR reads using MiXCR. The table lists tens of thousands of clones, about a sixth of them singletons, with roughly 9.6% in the top ten. Source material: tumor tissue. The clonotype was recovered from a female donor with papillary thyroid cancer or a benign thyroid nodule (not recorded which). Some clones in this sample may be carry-over from other donors' samples.

CDR3 in amino acids: CASSRTGVSGNTIYF. In nucleotides, the CDR3 is TGCGCCAGCAGCCGAACTGGGGTCTCTGGAAACACCATATATTTT. This chain joins TRBV4-1 and TRBJ1-3; no definite D call. This CDR3 has 15 residues. Germline assignment: CDR1 MGHRA and CDR2 YSYEKL. Trimming took off 4 bases at V and 0 bases at J, with 10 bases between the two ends.